This T cell receptor beta chain stems from a study of molecular identifiers for immune sequencing clone quantification. Regarding this clonotype: Its antigen is unknown.

Whole-study results and caveats: Clones above 20 RNA copies held over 98% of effector molecules, under 1% in naive cells.

Listed TCR primers, together with previously described methods, were used for the bulk TCR libraries. TCRdb recomputed calls from the PCR reads with MiXCR, one row per CDR3 protein. This sample has more than 450,000 distinct CDR3 sequences; about a fifth occur once, and the top ten carry around 0.86%. The germline gives CDR1 SGHDT, CDR2 YYEEEE. V gave up 0 bases and J gave up 2 bases, with 12 bases separating them. The CDR3 is 15 amino acids. This TCR was recovered from a human donor in good health. Some libraries in this study had Jurkat cell RNA spiked in. V and J are TRBV5-6 and TRBJ2-7; weak D call: TRBD1 (5 bases). Sequenced material: naive CD8+ T cells from blood, with Jurkat cell RNA spiked in. Subset meaning: FACS-sorted CD8+CD4-CCR7+CD45RA+ naive T cells. The CDR3 DNA follows: TGTGCCAGCAGCTTGGGGTGGCAGGGCCCCTACGAGCAGTACTTC. Its protein is CASSLGWQGPYEQYF. Variable domain in full (rest from reference TRBV5-6 and TRBJ2-7): DAGVTQSPTHLIKTRGQQVTLRCSPKSGHDTVSWYQQALGQGPQFIFQYYEEEERQRGNFPDRFSGHQFPNYSSELNVNALLLGDSALYLCASSLGWQGPYEQYFGPGTRLTVT.